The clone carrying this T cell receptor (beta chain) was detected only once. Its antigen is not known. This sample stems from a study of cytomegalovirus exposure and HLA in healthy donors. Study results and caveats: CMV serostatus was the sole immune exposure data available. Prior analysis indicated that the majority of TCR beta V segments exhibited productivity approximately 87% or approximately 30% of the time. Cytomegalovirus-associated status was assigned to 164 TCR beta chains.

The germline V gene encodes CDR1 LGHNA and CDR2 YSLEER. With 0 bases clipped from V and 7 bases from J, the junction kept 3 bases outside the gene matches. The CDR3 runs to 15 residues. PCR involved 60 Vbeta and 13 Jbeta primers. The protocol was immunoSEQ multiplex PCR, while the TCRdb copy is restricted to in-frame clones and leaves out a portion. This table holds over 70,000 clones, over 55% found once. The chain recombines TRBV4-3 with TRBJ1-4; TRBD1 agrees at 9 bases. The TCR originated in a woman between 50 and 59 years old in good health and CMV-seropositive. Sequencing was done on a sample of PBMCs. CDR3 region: CASSQEGTGTEKLFF. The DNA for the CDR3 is TGCGCCAGCAGCCAAGAAGGGACAGGGACTGAAAAACTGTTTTTT.